What follows describes a single T cell receptor beta chain. Its antigen is unidentified. This entry is derived from a study of EBV T-cell therapy then PD-1 blockade in nasopharyngeal carcinoma. The table came from immunoSEQ multiplex PCR; TCRdb's copy has only in-frame clones and leaves some out. This table has 17,000 or so clones, roughly 88% appearing once. Germline CDR1 reads MRHNA; CDR2 reads SNTAGT. Trimming took 3 bases from V and 10 from J; bases not matched to a gene: 4. The CDR3 runs 13 residues. Treatment given: AdE1-LMPpoly-expanded autologous EBV-specific T-cell therapy followed by anti-PD-1 nivolumab.

The specimen was CD8+ T cells from blood, collected at day 0 from a patient whose treatment included autologous EBV-specific T cells and nivolumab. This TCR was sampled from a man between 40 and 49 years old with nasopharyngeal carcinoma. The V call is TRBV6-4, the J call TRBJ2-4, with 9 bases fitting TRBD1. The DNA for the CDR3 is TGTGCCAGCAGTGAACAGGGGGCTGGAATTCAGTACTTC. Translating gives CASSEQGAGIQYF.